This is a list of T cell receptor beta chains from one sample in a study of blood T cell repertoires in COVID-19. This table comes from immunoSEQ multiplex PCR, and its TCRdb copy is limited to in-frame clones, with some not included. Of 200,000 or so clones in the sample, about 88% are singletons; the top ten hold around 5.9%. Source material: peripheral blood. The source is a woman between 40 and 50 years old who had recovered from COVID-19. Both conserved end residues are part of each CDR3.

j_call	v_call	cdr3_aa
TRBJ2-2	TRBV27	CASSQRPGTGETGELFF
TRBJ2-7	TRBV28	CASSTSRDSNPYEQYF
TRBJ1-1	TRBV20-1	CSASRGQGSLNTEAFF
TRBJ1-4	TRBV6-5	CASIRGKGEKLFF
TRBJ2-3	TRBV7-6	CASSLGTRTTDTQYF
TRBJ2-1	TRBV19	CASSPTSGNEQFF
TRBJ2-3	TRBV27	CASSLAGRWDTQYF
TRBJ1-4	TRBV6-5	CASSRQGEEKLFF
TRBJ2-5	TRBV5-1	CASTTSGETQYF
TRBJ1-2	TRBV7-8	CASSLGTGFVGSNYGYTF
TRBJ1-3	TRBV30	CASSGVSGNTIYF
TRBJ1-1	TRBV9	CASSVKRGGTEAFF
TRBJ1-1	TRBV11-2	CASSLGRVFTEAFF
TRBJ1-1	TRBV19	CASSMFWQVYTEAFF
TRBJ2-2	TRBV11-3	CASSLMGTSGTGELFF
TRBJ1-5	TRBV7-8	CASSLGRDRGGGNQPQHF
TRBJ2-7	TRBV3-1/TRBV3-2	CASSQVAGINEQYF
TRBJ2-2	TRBV6-2/TRBV6-3	CASSSADTGELFF
TRBJ2-5	TRBV4-3	CASSPREEETQYF
TRBJ2-1	TRBV9	CASSVSGSSYANEQFF
TRBJ2-2	TRBV7-3	CASSSRTGARGNTGELFF
TRBJ1-1	TRBV5-1	CASSWDRGHFGTEAFF
TRBJ1-1	TRBV7-3	CASSLGTGLNTEAFF
TRBJ2-1	TRBV28	CASSLPSGSSHEQFF
TRBJ2-3	TRBV7-2	CASSPGTSGTADTQYF
TRBJ1-5	TRBV5-1	CASSLGGVGQPQHF
TRBJ2-3	TRBV10-3	CAISGQGRADTQYF
TRBJ2-1	TRBV7-9	CASSLEWELLAGIYNEQFF
TRBJ2-2	TRBV10-2	CASSGQRTGTGELFF
TRBJ2-3	TRBV6-5	CASSYSRAGSTDTQYF
TRBJ2-5	TRBV7-9	CASSPHPADSVETQYF
TRBJ1-5	TRBV2	CASTSQGSNQPQHF
TRBJ1-2	TRBV19	CASRGPQSFYGYTF
TRBJ1-2	TRBV4-2	CASSQGSTDGYTF
TRBJ1-2	TRBV2	CASSPEGGYGYTF